The T cell receptor beta chain under discussion was sequenced for a study of blood T cell repertoires in COVID-19. Original handling: The assay estimated nucleated cells by amplifying reference gene primers. The data were produced by immunoSEQ multiplex PCR, yet TCRdb's version contains in-frame clones alone and is incomplete. D and trimming come from the DNA, and the V and J calls and clone size come from that table. The sample yields about 45,000 clones, around four fifths seen once. CDR3 length: 16 amino acids. Trimming left V 4 bases short and J 8 bases short, with 18 bases between. Germline V gives CDR1 KGHSH, CDR2 LQKENI.

Sample: peripheral blood. The clonotype was recovered from a human donor in a cohort sampled during active COVID-19. This rearrangement joins TRBV18 to TRBJ1-6; D gene unclear. CDR3: CASSLTGTVWDSPLHF. CDR3 in DNA: TGTGCCAGCTCACTAACGGGAACGGTATGGGATTCACCCCTCCACTTT.